The rows below give T cell receptor beta chains drawn from one sample of a study of response to subunit inactivated influenza vaccine. TCRdb redid the calling of the RT-PCR reads with MiXCR, one entry per CDR3 protein. The sample lists 560,000 or so distinct CDR3 sequences; less than 8% were seen once. This specimen was PBMCs from blood, taken around 25 months after vaccination. The receptor set was obtained from a man aged 50 to 69 who received an inactivated influenza vaccine. Each CDR3 is given with its conserved first and last residue. The D gene is left open where the match is weak. Expanded clones get a size class; other rows say once, few or many, or leave the size out.

CDR3	DNA	D	V	J	size
CASSLQAGGPHEQYF	TGTGCCAGCAGTTTACAAGCGGGAGGGCCCCACGAGCAGTACTTC	TRBD2	TRBV12-3/TRBV12-4	TRBJ2-7	NA
CASSPTLAGVSYEQYF	TGCGCCAGCAGCCCGACCCTAGCGGGGGTTTCCTACGAGCAGTACTTC	TRBD2	TRBV5-1	TRBJ2-7	few
CASSQDRGAQPQHF	TGTGCCAGCAGCCAAGATCGCGGCGCTCAGCCCCAGCATTTT	NA	TRBV4-2	TRBJ1-5	NA
CASSFGGMETQYF	TGTGCCAGCAGCTTCGGGGGGATGGAGACCCAGTACTTC	TRBD2	TRBV12-3/TRBV12-4	TRBJ2-5	many
CASSPRRSGGSHEQYF	TGTGCCAGCTCACCACGAAGGTCGGGAGGGTCCCACGAGCAGTACTTC	TRBD2	TRBV18	TRBJ2-7	few
CASSVAGNTQYF	TGTGCCAGCAGCGTAGCTGGGAATACGCAGTATTTT	NA	TRBV9	TRBJ2-3	many
CASSNSGPREQYF	TGTGCCAGCAGCAATTCCGGGCCACGGGAGCAGTACTTC	NA	TRBV3-1	TRBJ2-7	few
CATSEGIGTGHEQFF	TGTGCCACCAGTGAGGGGATCGGGACAGGGCATGAGCAGTTCTTC	TRBD1	TRBV24-1	TRBJ2-1	NA
CATSPGQGRYGYTF	TGTGCCACCAGCCCGGGACAGGGAAGGTATGGCTACACCTTC	TRBD1	TRBV24-1	TRBJ1-2	NA
CATSRAPGTDPYYGYTF	TGTGCCACCAGCAGAGCCCCCGGGACAGACCCCTACTATGGCTACACCTTC	TRBD1	TRBV15	TRBJ1-2	NA